A single T cell receptor (beta chain) is shown here with its context. Its antigen remains unknown. In making TCR cDNA, 5'RACE template switching added a universal primer site and UMIs to it. TCRdb redid the calling of the 5' RACE reads with MiXCR, one entry per CDR3 protein. The sample has over 100,000 distinct CDR3 sequences; approximately 8.4% are singletons. V lost 1 base and J 6 bases, leaving 6 bases between the germline ends. The germline gives CDR1 KGHDR, CDR2 SFDVKD. CDR3 length equals 13 residues. This entry is derived from a study of T cells after yellow fever vaccination. Broader study findings: Reappearing after the booster were most of the clones from primary vaccination (less than 97% CD4, approximately 85% CD8).

Specimen: CD8+ T cells sorted from PBMCs, collected 45 days after the yellow fever booster vaccination. This clonotype originated in a man younger than 45 who received the YFV17D yellow fever vaccine. V usage is TRBV24-1 and J usage is TRBJ2-4; D unclear. CDR3 nucleotide sequence: TGTGCCACCAGTGATTTTCATGGAAACATTCAGTACTTC. It translates to CATSDFHGNIQYF.